One sample yielded the 19 T cell receptor beta chains listed below, sequenced in a study of blood T cell repertoires in COVID-19. Using immunoSEQ multiplex PCR, the repertoire was profiled, and TCRdb retains in-frame clones only, with some absent. The sample consists of some 43,000 clones, around 87% of them appearing once. The sample was peripheral blood. The source is a human donor in a cohort sampled during active COVID-19.

This sequence joins TRBV7-9 and TRBJ1-2, with 9 bases identical to TRBD1. The germline CDR1 and CDR2 sequences are SEHNR and FQNEAQ (reference sequence). V gave up 1 base and J gave up 5 bases; unmatched junction bases: 5. The CDR3 has 15 residues. CDR3 sequence: CASSLVRDREYGYTF. CDR3 DNA: TGTGCCAGCAGCTTAGTTAGGGACAGGGAATATGGCTACACCTTC. Based on the CDR3 plus reference TRBV7-9 and TRBJ1-2, the full variable domain is DTGVSQNPRHKITKRGQNVTFRCDPISEHNRLYWYRQTLGQGPEFLTYFQNEAQLEKSRLLSDRFSAERPKGSFSTLEIQRTEQGDSAMYLCASSLVRDREYGYTFGSGTRLTVV.

V gene TRBV3-1 (or the pseudogene TRBV3-2) combines with J gene TRBJ2-5; the match to TRBD2 covers 11 bases. Trimming took 8 bases from V and 4 from J; bases not matched to a gene: 3. This CDR3 comprises 13 residues. CDR1 is LGHDT, CDR2 YNNKEL, per germline (reference sequence). Here the CDR3 DNA reads TGTGCCAGCCTTGGACTAGCGGGAGAGACCCAGTACTTC. This translates into CASLGLAGETQYF.

The chain carries TRBV27 and TRBJ2-1; 10 bases are a match to TRBD1. V was pared by 6 bases and J by 6 bases, with 5 bases of the junction left unmatched. Germline V CDR1 and CDR2: MNHEY, SMNVEV (reference sequence). This CDR3 is built from 14 residues. The CDR3 DNA is TGTGCCAGCAGGATAGACAGGGGGCGCAATGAGCAGTTCTTC. It yields the protein CASRIDRGRNEQFF.

This chain connects TRBV7-3 to TRBJ2-7; 8 nucleotides match TRBD2. This CDR3 has 16 amino acids. V lost 1 base to trimming and J lost 2 bases; unmatched junction nucleotides: 7. Germline-derived CDR1 and CDR2 are SGHTA and FQGTGA. Here the CDR3 DNA reads TGTGCCAGCAGCTTAATGGGAGCGGGAGTAGCCTACGAGCAGTACTTC. It is translated as CASSLMGAGVAYEQYF.

V and J are TRBV4-1 and TRBJ2-7; 11 bases align to TRBD2. The V and J ends lost 5 bases and 4 bases, in that order; junction bases with no gene match: 13. This CDR3 contains 17 residues. In germline, CDR1 is MGHRA, CDR2 YSYEKL. This CDR3 is CASSYRGLAGGPYEQYF. In DNA, the CDR3 is TGCGCCAGCAGCTACCGGGGCTTAGCGGGAGGGCCGTACGAGCAGTACTTC.

The chain is built from TRBV2 and TRBJ1-1; a possible D gene is TRBD1 (5 bases). The V gene lost 3 bases and the J gene lost 2 bases, with 10 bases spanning the gap. Per germline, CDR1 SNHLY and CDR2 FYNNEI. CDR3 length: 14 residues. The CDR3 loop reads CASSEEGPNTEAFF. CDR3 nucleotides: TGTGCCAGCAGTGAGGAGGGGCCTAACACTGAAGCTTTCTTT.

This sequence joins TRBV29-1 and TRBJ2-1; TRBD2 matches 7 bases. J was trimmed by 0 bases and V by 0 bases; bases with no gene match: 5. The CDR3 has 16 residues. The germline V gene encodes CDR1 SQVTM and CDR2 ANQGSEA. The CDR3 nucleotides are TGCAGCGTTGAAGATATTGGCGGGAGCTCCTACAATGAGCAGTTCTTC. Translated: CSVEDIGGSSYNEQFF.

This rearrangement joins TRBV29-1 to TRBJ1-2; TRBD1 agrees at 8 bases. The CDR3 sequence is 14 residues long. Trimming took 6 bases from V and 7 from J; bases not matched to a gene: 13. The germline gives CDR1 SQVTM, CDR2 ANQGSEA. In nucleotides, the CDR3 is TGCAGCGTCCCCGAGGGGGGACAGGCTTCTGGCTACACCTTC. This translates into CSVPEGGQASGYTF.

The chain recombines TRBV24-1 with TRBJ2-3, with 10 nucleotides matching TRBD1. V lost 5 bases and J lost 5; bases outside the gene matches: 12. This CDR3 spans 17 amino acids. In germline, CDR1 is KGHDR, CDR2 SFDVKD. The CDR3 loop is CATSGTPGTGVVDTQYF. DNA of the CDR3: TGTGCCACCAGTGGCACCCCCGGGACAGGGGTAGTAGATACGCAGTATTTT.

The chain recombines TRBV30 with TRBJ1-5; D may be TRBD1 (6 bases). CDR3 length: 13 amino acids. The germline V gene has CDR1 GTSNPN and CDR2 SVGIG (reference sequence). With 2 bases removed from V and 3 bases from J, the gap between germline ends came to 8 bases. The CDR3 sequence is CAWSYRDNQPQHF. The CDR3 nucleotides read TGTGCCTGGAGTTACAGGGACAATCAGCCCCAGCATTTT. Supplemented by reference TRBV30 and TRBJ1-5, the full variable domain reads SQTIHQWPATLVQPVGSPLSLECTVEGTSNPNLYWYRQAAGRGLQLLFYSVGIGQISSEVPQNLSASRPQDRQFILSSKKLLLSDSGFYLCAWSYRDNQPQHFGDGTRLSIL.

The gene calls are TRBV4-1 and TRBJ1-1; 11 bases line up with TRBD1. V was clipped by 4 bases and J by 0 bases; unmatched bases: 10. This CDR3 region has 18 residues. The germline CDR1 and CDR2 sequences are MGHRA and YSYEKL. The CDR3 sequence: CASSRTPGQGGMNTEAFF. CDR3 sequence (DNA): TGCGCCAGCAGCCGCACTCCGGGACAGGGGGGAATGAACACTGAAGCTTTCTTT.

The CDR3 region has the DNA TGTGCCAGCAGCGTAGGCTTAGCGGGGTACAATGAGCAGTTCTTC. Translated: CASSVGLAGYNEQFF. The chain couples TRBV9 to TRBJ2-1, with 8 nucleotides matching TRBD2. The germline V gene encodes CDR1 SGDLS and CDR2 YYNGEE. Trimming at V came to 0 bases and at J to 4 bases, leaving 3 bases not matched to a gene. The CDR3 is 15 residues long.

The chain has TRBV24-1 and TRBJ2-5; TRBD2 agrees at 8 bases. Germline V gene sequence: CDR1 KGHDR, CDR2 SFDVKD. CDR3 size: 16 residues. Germline trimming cut 3 bases from V and 3 bases from J; bases unmatched to any gene: 8. The CDR3 region is CATSDPVAGGKETQYF. The CDR3 nucleotides are TGTGCCACCAGTGATCCGGTTGCGGGAGGTAAAGAGACCCAGTACTTC.

The CDR3 DNA follows: TGTGCCAGTAGTATAAGCGGGGGATACTACGAGCAGTACTTC. Translating gives CASSISGGYYEQYF. The gene calls are TRBV19 and TRBJ2-7, with 8 bases identical to TRBD2. Germline assignment: CDR1 LNHDA and CDR2 SQIVND (reference sequence). This CDR3 region has 14 residues. V gave up 2 bases and J gave up 3 bases; unmatched junction bases: 3.

The chain uses TRBV9 and TRBJ2-7; 11 nucleotides align to TRBD1. Trimming removed 0 bases from V and 2 bases from J; junction bases left unmatched: 1. Germline assignment: CDR1 SGDLS and CDR2 YYNGEE. This CDR3 comprises 15 residues. Here the CDR3 reads CASSVGTGGAYEQYF. The CDR3 nucleotides read TGTGCCAGCAGCGTAGGGACAGGGGGCGCCTACGAGCAGTACTTC.

V gene TRBV6-4 combines with J gene TRBJ2-1; 10 positions match TRBD2. The CDR3 totals 14 residues. The trim removed 5 bases at V and 9 bases at J, leaving 7 bases unmatched. Germline CDR1 reads MRHNA; CDR2 reads SNTAGT. CDR3 DNA sequence: TGTGCCAGCAGTAGGCCTAGCGGGAGTCTTGAGCAGTTCTTC. This translates into CASSRPSGSLEQFF.

J is TRBJ1-2 and V is TRBV6-5, with a possible D match to TRBD1 (6 bases). Trimming took 2 bases from V and 2 from J, leaving 9 bases between them. This CDR3 has 14 residues. Germline CDR1 reads MNHEY; CDR2 reads SVGAGI. CDR3 coding DNA: TGTGCCAGCAGTTACGGGGGCCCGAACTATGGCTACACCTTC. Encoded protein: CASSYGGPNYGYTF.

This rearrangement joins TRBV2 to TRBJ1-1, with TRBD1 identical over 7 bases. Germline loops: CDR1 SNHLY, CDR2 FYNNEI. The CDR3 has 12 residues. V shed 7 bases, J shed 4 bases, and the junction held 3 bases outside the gene matches. The CDR3 loop reads CASTTGSTEAFF. The CDR3 DNA reads TGTGCCAGCACGACAGGGAGCACTGAAGCTTTCTTT. The variable domain in full, with the rest retrieved from reference TRBV2 and TRBJ1-1, is EPEVTQTPSHQVTQMGQEVILRCVPISNHLYFYWYRQILGQKVEFLVSFYNNEISEKSEIFDDQFSVERPDGSNFTLKIRSTKLEDSAMYFCASTTGSTEAFFGQGTRLTVV.

This rearrangement joins TRBV6-6 to TRBJ2-2; D gene uncertain. Trimming pared 5 bases from V and 6 bases from J, leaving 16 bases between. The germline V gene has CDR1 MNHNY and CDR2 SVGAGI (reference sequence). This CDR3 spans 15 amino acids. This chain's CDR3 is CASSTSELVAGELFF. The CDR3 coding sequence is TGTGCCAGCAGTACCTCGGAGCTAGTAGCCGGGGAGCTGTTTTTT.